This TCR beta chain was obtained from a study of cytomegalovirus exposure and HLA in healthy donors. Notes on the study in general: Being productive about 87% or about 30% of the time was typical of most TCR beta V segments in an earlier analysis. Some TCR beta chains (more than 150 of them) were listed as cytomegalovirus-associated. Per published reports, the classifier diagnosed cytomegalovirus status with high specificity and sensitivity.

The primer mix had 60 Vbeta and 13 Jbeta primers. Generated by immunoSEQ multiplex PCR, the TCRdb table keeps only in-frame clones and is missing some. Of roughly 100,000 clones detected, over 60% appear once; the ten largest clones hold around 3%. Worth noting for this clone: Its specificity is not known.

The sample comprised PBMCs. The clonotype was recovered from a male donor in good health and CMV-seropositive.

The CDR3: CASSPRGPVEGTEAFF. The DNA for the CDR3 is TGTGCCAGCAGCCCCAGGGGGCCGGTTGAGGGCACTGAAGCTTTCTTT. V gene TRBV7-3 combines with J gene TRBJ1-1; TRBD1 aligns across 8 bases. The J segment lost 4 bases and the V segment lost 5 bases, leaving 12 bases of the junction unmatched. Germline V gene data show CDR1 as SGHTA and CDR2 as FQGTGA. The CDR3 covers 16 residues.